This T cell receptor beta chain was recorded in a study of T cell responses to AZD1222 COVID-19 vaccine. Study outcomes and limitations: Scientists sampled the repertoires only once the peak T cell response had passed. Following two doses of AZD1222, Spike-specific TCR breadth and depth rose. At 160-218 and 743-854, vaccine-associated CD4 TCRs were dominant, and they spanned spike. Baseline serology detected seropositivity in only a handful of AZD1222 recipients.

Here immunoSEQ multiplex PCR was the method, and the copy in TCRdb shows in-frame clones only, minus some. The table has about 120,000 clones, around 84% seen once. The CDR3 covers 14 residues. The germline V gene encodes CDR1 SGHVS and CDR2 FNYEAQ. The V and J ends lost 1 base and 4 bases respectively, with 11 bases between them. In the case of this clone: Its antigen is undetermined.

V is TRBV7-6 and J is TRBJ2-7; D is possibly TRBD1 or TRBD2 (6 bases each). The sequence was collected from an adult who received the AZD1222 COVID-19 vaccine. The source material was peripheral blood, sampled 28 days after the second AZD1222 dose. The CDR3 sequence is CASSLGIGGYEQYF. CDR3 DNA: TGTGCCAGCAGCTTAGGAATAGGGGGGTACGAGCAGTACTTC.